This T cell receptor beta chain was sequenced for a study of regulatory T cells in long-lasting Graves disease. Arm-PCR of CDR3 regions and iRepertoire HTBI primers were used to build TCR beta libraries. TCRdb reanalysed the multiplex PCR reads using MiXCR and keeps one entry per CDR3 protein. The data contain roughly 320,000 distinct CDR3 sequences, 16% of them singletons. Noted time point: newly diagnosed GD, antithyroid drugs for less than 3 months. RNA from PBMCs was the source of the TCR library. Looked up from germline, CDR1 is MNHEY and CDR2 is SVGAGI. V lost 3 bases and J 5 bases, leaving 8 bases between the germline ends. There are 13 residues in the CDR3. The same sample was also used in a study of T cells in Graves' hyperthyroidism and ophthalmopathy. This second study says: Patients between 18 and 65 years old had hyperthyroidism, newly diagnosed and lasting under 2 months.

This sample comprised peripheral blood mononuclear cells (PBMCs), obtained at new diagnosis, from a patient treated with antithyroid drugs. The J gene is TRBJ1-5, the V gene TRBV6-5; D not certain. The sequence came from a man in his forties or fifties with Graves disease. DNA of the CDR3: TGTGCCAGCAGTTATAGTCAGGATCAGCCCCAGCATTTT. Its translation is CASSYSQDQPQHF.